This T cell receptor beta chain emerged from a study of Graves' ophthalmopathy and Graves' hyperthyroidism. Whole-study findings and limits: Blood shared most expanded thyroid clonotypes above 0.001 frequency.

Ophthalmopathy donors' eye disease showed moderate-to-severe activity, CAS of at least 3, NOSPECS of at least 4 and duration under 3 months. TCR beta CDR3 regions were amplified from RNA transcripts. HTBI-primed RT-PCR formed the first round, and a multiplex PCR formed the second. One entry per CDR3 protein results from TCRdb running MiXCR on the multiplex PCR reads. This sample has around 600,000 distinct CDR3 sequences, with over 40% found just once. A word on this clonotype: Its specificity is unknown. Compared with germline, one end of the junction differs, possibly owing to a read error.

Germline CDR1 reads MGHDK; CDR2 reads SYGVNS. The CDR3 runs to 15 residues. The receptor was isolated from an adult man with Graves' ophthalmopathy. Sequencing was done on a sample of peripheral blood. The chain recombines TRBV25-1 with TRBJ2-5; 9 nucleotides line up with TRBD1. Here the CDR3 reads CASSQAPGQGRGEYF. CDR3 DNA: TGCGCCAGCAGCCAAGCCCCGGGACAGGGCCGGGGGGAGTACTTC.